Listed below are T cell receptor beta chains from one sample, sequenced in a study of response to subunit inactivated influenza vaccine. TCRdb analysed the RT-PCR reads with MiXCR anew, one entry per CDR3 protein. The data show more than 550,000 distinct CDR3 sequences, roughly 12% seen once. Sequenced material: PBMCs from blood, taken on the day of vaccination. Receptors were obtained from a man aged 50-60 years who received an inactivated influenza vaccine. CDR3s include the opening cysteine and the closing phenylalanine or tryptophan. D genes are given only for firm matches. Not every row has a clone size; where given, it reads once, few, many or a size class.

13,TRBJ2-1,TRBD2,TRBV7-7,NA,CASSIGTNNEQFF,TGTGCCAGCAGCATCGGGACTAACAATGAGCAGTTCTTC
16,TRBJ2-1,TRBD2,TRBV3-1,NA,CASSRGLGGSNNEQFF,TGTGCCAGCAGCCGTGGATTGGGGGGGTCCAACAATGAGCAGTTCTTC
16,TRBJ1-5,NA,TRBV6-1,once,CASRPGGGARDQPQHF,TGTGCCAGCAGGCCCGGGGGAGGGGCTCGCGATCAGCCCCAGCATTTT
14,TRBJ2-1,NA,TRBV7-2,NA,CASSPGGAINEQFF,TGTGCCAGCAGCCCGGGCGGGGCCATCAATGAGCAGTTCTTC
14,TRBJ2-3,NA,TRBV7-2,many,CASTPGGAHNTQYF,TGTGCCAGCACACCCGGGGGCGCACATAATACGCAGTATTTT
15,TRBJ2-7,TRBD2,TRBV7-2,many,CASSLGLAFSYEQYF,TGTGCCAGCAGCTTAGGACTAGCGTTTTCCTACGAGCAGTACTTC
14,TRBJ1-5,NA,TRBV3-1,NA,CASSRGRVEWPQHF,TGTGCCAGCAGCCGTGGCAGGGTGGAATGGCCCCAGCATTTT
15,TRBJ2-1,TRBD1,TRBV24-1,few,CATSVGQGPYNEQFF,TGTGCCACCAGTGTGGGACAGGGGCCCTACAATGAGCAGTTCTTC
16,TRBJ2-1,TRBD2,TRBV24-1,few,CATSDPGRGHNNEQFF,TGTGCCACCAGTGATCCCGGGAGGGGTCATAACAATGAGCAGTTCTTC
13,TRBJ1-1,NA,TRBV6-2/TRBV6-3,few,CASSIQGRTEAFF,TGTGCCAGCAGTATACAGGGTCGGACTGAAGCTTTCTTT
13,TRBJ1-5,NA,TRBV6-1,many,CASSAGSNQPQHF,TGTGCCAGCAGTGCAGGTAGCAATCAGCCCCAGCATTTT
15,TRBJ2-1,NA,TRBV6-1,NA,CASSGLEAITNEQFF,TGTGCCAGCAGTGGACTAGAAGCTATCACCAATGAGCAGTTCTTC
15,TRBJ1-5,TRBD1,TRBV12-3/TRBV12-4,few,CASTTGGNSNQPQHF,TGTGCCAGCACCACAGGGGGTAATAGCAATCAGCCCCAGCATTTT
15,TRBJ2-1,TRBD2,TRBV20-1,many,CSAWKTSGTYNEQFF,TGCAGTGCTTGGAAGACTAGCGGAACCTACAATGAGCAGTTCTTC
16,TRBJ2-1,TRBD2,TRBV2,few,CASSEAAGRSGDEQFF,TGTGCCAGCAGTGAAGCAGCGGGAAGGAGCGGAGATGAGCAGTTCTTC
15,TRBJ1-1,NA,TRBV24-1,NA,CATSESGRMNTEAFF,TGTGCCACCAGTGAAAGCGGACGGATGAACACTGAAGCTTTCTTT
17,TRBJ2-7,TRBD2,TRBV24-1,NA,CATSDFNPTSGSYEQYF,TGTGCCACCAGTGATTTTAACCCGACTAGCGGGAGTTACGAGCAGTACTTC
15,TRBJ1-1,NA,TRBV21-1,many,CASNLGTGSYTEAFF,TGTGCCAGCAACCTAGGTACAGGGTCGTACACTGAAGCTTTCTTT
17,TRBJ1-1,NA,TRBV4-2,many,CASSQESGQLEGTEAFF,TGTGCCAGCAGCCAAGAAAGTGGACAGCTCGAAGGGACTGAAGCTTTCTTT
14,TRBJ2-1,NA,TRBV28,NA,CASSILGTFNEQFF,TGTGCCAGCAGCATTCTCGGGACTTTCAATGAGCAGTTCTTC
14,TRBJ2-1,TRBD1,TRBV7-9,NA,CASDRDRGVYEQFF,TGTGCCAGCGACCGGGACAGAGGGGTATATGAGCAGTTCTTC
15,TRBJ2-1,TRBD1,TRBV10-3,few,CAITSGQGLNNEQFF,TGTGCCATCACCTCGGGACAGGGGTTGAACAATGAGCAGTTCTTC
17,TRBJ2-7,TRBD1,TRBV6-1,few,CASRLLPGTGTSYEQYF,TGTGCCAGCAGACTCTTACCTGGGACAGGGACTTCCTACGAGCAGTACTTC
14,TRBJ2-5,NA,TRBV7-9,many,CASSLATGGETQYF,TGTGCCAGCAGCTTAGCTACAGGAGGAGAGACCCAGTACTTC
13,TRBJ2-3,NA,TRBV6-2/TRBV6-3,NA,CASREMGTDTQYF,TGTGCCAGCAGGGAAATGGGCACAGATACGCAGTATTTT
16,TRBJ2-1,TRBD2,TRBV24-1,NA,CATSDSGTSNYNEQFF,TGTGCCACCAGTGATTCCGGGACTAGCAACTACAATGAGCAGTTCTTC
12,TRBJ1-1,NA,TRBV7-2,few,CASSPGQMEAFF,TGTGCCAGCAGCCCTGGACAGATGGAAGCTTTCTTT
16,TRBJ2-2,NA,TRBV2,many,CASSEFSGEDTGELFF,TGTGCCAGCAGTGAATTCTCAGGGGAGGACACCGGGGAGCTGTTTTTT
12,TRBJ2-7,NA,TRBV29-1,many,CSAKTDSYEQYF,TGCAGCGCCAAGACAGACTCCTACGAGCAGTACTTC
16,TRBJ2-3,TRBD2,TRBV5-1,few,CASSRSGGGTTDTQYF,TGCGCCAGCAGCCGGAGCGGCGGGGGGACCACAGATACGCAGTATTTT
14,TRBJ2-7,TRBD2,TRBV14,many,CASANSGDTYEQYF,TGTGCCAGCGCAAATAGCGGGGACACTTACGAGCAGTACTTC
14,TRBJ2-5,NA,TRBV20-1,few,CSARDLRGRETQYF,TGCAGTGCTAGAGATCTCCGGGGCCGGGAGACCCAGTACTTC
16,TRBJ2-1,TRBD2,TRBV27,NA,CASSLQAGGPRNEQFF,TGTGCCAGCAGTTTACAAGCGGGAGGGCCTAGAAATGAGCAGTTCTTC
14,TRBJ1-6,NA,TRBV10-3,few,CAIRPNTRDSPLHF,TGTGCCATCAGACCGAACACAAGGGATTCACCCCTCCACTTT
16,TRBJ1-2,NA,TRBV7-8,many,CASSLAEGRFSYGYTF,TGTGCCAGCAGCTTGGCGGAGGGTCGTTTTAGCTATGGCTACACCTTC
15,TRBJ2-1,NA,TRBV7-6,many,CASSLGRGLYNEQFF,TGTGCCAGCAGCTTAGGTCGGGGACTCTACAATGAGCAGTTCTTC
15,TRBJ1-2,NA,TRBV5-1,NA,CASSTEGPNPYGYTF,TGCGCCAGCAGCACCGAGGGCCCCAACCCTTATGGCTACACCTTC
17,TRBJ2-1,TRBD2,TRBV5-1,NA,CASSLQTSGSNLDEQFF,TGCGCCAGCAGCTTGCAAACTAGCGGGAGTAACTTGGATGAGCAGTTCTTC
15,TRBJ2-7,TRBD2,TRBV10-3,once,CAISESGAGGYEQYF,TGTGCCATCAGTGAGTCGGGAGCGGGAGGGTACGAGCAGTACTTC